This TCR beta chain was captured in a study of Ad26.COV2.S vaccination and SARS-CoV-2 variants (dated by TCRdb to about 2021). The study in broad terms: Vaccine-arm donors came from COV1001, a multicentre, randomized, double-blind, placebo-controlled phase I-IIa trial of Ad26.COV2.S in healthy adults. Dosing of Ad26.COV2.S was intramuscular, at either 5x10^10 or 1x10^11 viral particles, delivered as one shot or as two shots spaced 56 days apart. A total of approximately 30 samples were included in the TCR-sequenced set, comprising 19 Ad26.COV2.S vaccine recipients, 5 placebo recipients and 8 SARS-CoV-2 convalescent individuals. Participants in the trial were split at random into five groups of five each, receiving low-dose or high-dose Ad26.COV2.S once or twice, or else placebo on both occasions. The specificity and breadth of SARS-CoV-2-reactive T cell receptors after Ad26.COV2.S vaccination were assessed by TCRbeta repertoire sequencing. Blinding of investigators to trial group allocation was maintained during experiments and outcome assessment. Points the paper makes about the study in general: The authors noted that the TCR breadth and depth analyses may have underestimated total T cell responses. Compared with placebo recipients, Ad26.COV2.S recipients showed higher spike-specific TCR breadth (P = 0.0014). After vaccination, substantial breadth of spike-specific CD8+ and CD4+ T cell responses was reported. Comparable non-spike TCR breadth was observed between vaccine and placebo recipients, consistent with only spike being contained in the vaccine. The study was not powered for comparison of responses between vaccine doses or regimens.

The immunoSEQ Assay was used to sequence TCRbeta CDR3 regions. After extraction, genomic DNA underwent amplification by bias-controlled multiplex PCR, followed by high-throughput sequencing. Per the original workflow: To quantify the absolute abundance of every unique TCRbeta CDR3 region, sequences were collapsed and filtered. T cell fraction was estimated by normalizing TCRbeta template counts to usable DNA, which was measured by amplifying reference genes present in all nucleated cells. Repertoire TCRs were annotated as SARS-CoV-2-specific when V gene, CDR3 amino acid sequence and J gene were exactly matched to a known reactive TCR set. MIRA supplied the reference SARS-CoV-2 TCR set, which was filtered for enrichment in COVID-19-positive ImmuneCODE repertoires so that public or cross-reactive TCRs were removed. Drawing on the MIRA antigens, annotated TCRs were analysed further at the level of specific ORF or position within ORF. Depth was the summed frequency of annotated unique rearrangements, while breadth was defined as annotated unique rearrangements over total unique productive rearrangements. Group comparisons of TCR breadth used two-sided Wilcoxon rank-sum tests. TCRdb re-hosts the immuneACCESS table, in-frame sequences only. Its copies lack some clones; in the studies checked, an unresolved V gene accounts for under half of them, and the cause for the rest is not known. V and J calls and clone size are as listed in that table; D and trimming were resolved from the DNA. For this sample the table gives roughly 410,000 clones, of which about 80% were detected only once. The biggest ten clones account for about 7.4% of the sample.

What this sample's treatment or condition label stands for: some 19 received Ad26.COV2.S at low or high dose, single or two shots; roughly five received placebo; per-sample allocation not given. Repertoires of vaccine and placebo recipients were sequenced from samples taken on day 63 after the first injection. Cohort 1b enrolled 20 to 30 adults aged 18-55 years at a single site in Boston, USA, between 29 July and 7 August 2020. Ad26.COV2.S consisted of a replication-incompetent adenovirus type 26 vector by which a prefusion-stabilized SARS-CoV-2 spike protein from the original Wuhan strain was expressed. The cysteine opens and the phenylalanine closes a CDR3 of 15 amino acids. Solely the CDR3 DNA is kept, with 45 bases framed from the first base. Concerning this clone itself: Its recognized antigen is unknown. Base qualities are not provided; no much larger clone lies one nucleotide away.

This specimen was peripheral blood, taken in a trial of Ad26.COV2.S vaccine versus placebo. The chain couples TRBV12-1 to TRBJ1-1; the D call TRBD1 from the table was never checked on the DNA. TRBV12-1 is a listed pseudogene. The sequence was collected from a person aged 18-65 years who received the Ad26.COV2.S COVID-19 vaccine or a placebo. The DNA reads as follows: TGTGCCAGCAGCTTACCAGGGGGGTTAAGGACTGAAGCTTTCTTT. The encoded protein is CASSLPGGLRTEAFF.